This TCR beta chain was captured by sequencing in a study of regulatory T cells in long-lasting Graves disease. Whole-study results and caveats: Tissue studied was limited to peripheral blood, excluding thyroid tissue.

A note on this clonotype: As yet, its antigen is unknown.

Time point in this sample: newly diagnosed GD, antithyroid drugs for less than 3 months. From RNA extracted from PBMCs, the TCR library was made. Researchers made TCR beta libraries by using iRepertoire HTBI primers and running Arm-PCR on CDR3 regions. Each CDR3 protein gets one entry after TCRdb re-called the multiplex PCR reads with MiXCR. The table lists roughly 560,000 distinct CDR3 sequences, 15% to 20% of them singletons. These data also formed part of another study, on T cells in Graves' hyperthyroidism and ophthalmopathy. That study reports: Patients aged 18 to 65 had newly diagnosed hyperthyroidism lasting under 2 months. A model using 13 V-J features told ophthalmopathy apart from stable hyperthyroidism.

The sequencing used peripheral blood mononuclear cells (PBMCs), collected at new diagnosis, from a patient treated with antithyroid drugs. This receptor was taken from a woman aged 35 to 59 with Graves disease.

The DNA of the CDR3 is TGTGCCAGCAGTGAAAGGCAGGGTTTCTATAATGAAAAACTGTTTTTT. Protein: CASSERQGFYNEKLFF. The chain combines TRBV6-1 with TRBJ1-4; the D gene is possibly TRBD1 (5 bases). Germline CDR1 and CDR2: MNHNS and SASEGT. This CDR3 comprises 16 residues. Trimming took off 2 bases at V and 4 bases at J, with 14 bases between the two ends.